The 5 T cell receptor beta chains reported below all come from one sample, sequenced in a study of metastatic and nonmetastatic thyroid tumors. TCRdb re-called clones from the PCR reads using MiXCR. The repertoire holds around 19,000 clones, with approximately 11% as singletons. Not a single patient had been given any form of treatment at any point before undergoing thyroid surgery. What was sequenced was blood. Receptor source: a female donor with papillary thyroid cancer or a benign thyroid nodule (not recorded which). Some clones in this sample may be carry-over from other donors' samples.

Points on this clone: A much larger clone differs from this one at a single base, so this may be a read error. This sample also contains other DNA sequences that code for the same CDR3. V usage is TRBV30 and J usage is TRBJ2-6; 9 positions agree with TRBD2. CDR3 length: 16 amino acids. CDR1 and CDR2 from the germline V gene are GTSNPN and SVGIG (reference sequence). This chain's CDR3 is CAWNLAGHSGANVLTF. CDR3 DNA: TGTGCCTGGAATCTAGCGGGACACTCTGGGGCCAACGTCCTGACCTTC. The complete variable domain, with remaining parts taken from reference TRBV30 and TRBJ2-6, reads SQTIHQWPATLVQPVGSPLSLECTVEGTSNPNLYWYRQAAGRGLQLLFYSVGIGQISSEVPQNLSASRPQDRQFILSSKKLLLSDSGFYLCAWNLAGHSGANVLTFGAGSRLTVL.

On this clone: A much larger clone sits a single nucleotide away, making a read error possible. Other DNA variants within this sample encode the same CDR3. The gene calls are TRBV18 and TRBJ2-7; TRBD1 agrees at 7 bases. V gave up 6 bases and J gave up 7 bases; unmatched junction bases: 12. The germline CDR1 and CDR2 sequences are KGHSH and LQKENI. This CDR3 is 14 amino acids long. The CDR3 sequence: CASSGDREGWEQYF. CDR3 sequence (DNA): TGTGCCAGCTCGGGCGACAGGGAAGGGTGGGAGCAGTACTTC. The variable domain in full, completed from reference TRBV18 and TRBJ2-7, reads NAGVMQNPRHLVRRRGQEARLRCSPMKGHSHVYWYRQLPEEGLKFMVYLQKENIIDESGMPKERFSAEFPKEGPSILRIQQVVRGDSAAYFCASSGDREGWEQYFGPGTRLTVT.

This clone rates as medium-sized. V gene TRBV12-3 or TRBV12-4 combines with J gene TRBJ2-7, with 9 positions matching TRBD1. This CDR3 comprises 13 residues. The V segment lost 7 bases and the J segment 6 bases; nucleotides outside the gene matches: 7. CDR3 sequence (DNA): TGTGCCAGCATTCGGACAGGGGTCTCCGAGCAGTACTTC. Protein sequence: CASIRTGVSEQYF.

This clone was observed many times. The CDR3 is CASSSSGLARTPQVGNEQFF. For the CDR3, the DNA is TGTGCCAGCAGTTCATCCGGACTAGCGCGAACCCCCCAGGTGGGAAATGAGCAGTTCTTC. The rearrangement joins TRBV27 to TRBJ2-1; TRBD2 matches 9 bases. From germline, CDR1 is MNHEY and CDR2 SMNVEV (reference sequence). This CDR3 has 20 residues. V was pared by 4 bases and J by 7 bases, with 23 bases of the junction left unmatched.

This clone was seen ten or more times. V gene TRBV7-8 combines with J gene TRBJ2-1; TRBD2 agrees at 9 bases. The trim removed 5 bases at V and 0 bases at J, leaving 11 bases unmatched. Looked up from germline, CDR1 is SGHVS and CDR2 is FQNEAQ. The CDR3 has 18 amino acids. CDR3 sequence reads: CASSVRGRAESSYNEQFF. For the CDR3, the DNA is TGTGCCAGCAGCGTCCGCGGGAGGGCCGAGAGCTCCTACAATGAGCAGTTCTTC.